This entry is about one T cell receptor beta chain. Its antigen is currently unknown. This record belongs to a study of cytomegalovirus exposure and HLA in healthy donors. Points from the study as a whole: DRB1 had the most TCR associations and HLA-C the fewest, a later analysis found, with rates varying by HLA locus.

The ends lost 6 bases at V and 4 bases at J; junction bases unmatched: 7. CDR3 length: 15 residues. Germline V lookup: CDR1 MNHEY, CDR2 SMNVEV (reference sequence). A multiplex PCR was run with 60 Vbeta primers and 13 Jbeta primers. The table came from immunoSEQ multiplex PCR; TCRdb's copy has only in-frame clones and leaves some out. Here the sample spans approximately 140,000 clones, around 79% being singletons. Material: PBMCs. This receptor was obtained from a man aged 18 to 30 in good health and CMV-seronegative. The chain couples TRBV27 to TRBJ1-5; 9 bases line up with TRBD1. Written as DNA, the CDR3 is TGTGCCAGCAGGGTGGGACAGGGCGTGAATCAGCCCCAGCATTTT. This codes for CASRVGQGVNQPQHF.